This T cell receptor (beta chain) was documented in a study of control samples from healthy donors and cancer patients. There are 13 residues in the CDR3. The germline gives CDR1 MGHRA, CDR2 YSYEKL. V was pared by 2 bases and J by 6 bases, with 8 bases between. Libraries were prepared by immunoSEQ multiplex PCR; TCRdb keeps only in-frame clonotypes and omits some of them. The data show roughly 52,000 clones, approximately 96% seen once. The sequence was obtained from a woman aged 25 to 39 in good health. The V gene is TRBV4-1, the J gene TRBJ1-5, with D unclear. The sequenced sample consisted of blood. In DNA, the CDR3 is TGCGCCAGCAGCCAAACGCCCCCTCAGCCCCAGCATTTT. It translates to CASSQTPPQPQHF.